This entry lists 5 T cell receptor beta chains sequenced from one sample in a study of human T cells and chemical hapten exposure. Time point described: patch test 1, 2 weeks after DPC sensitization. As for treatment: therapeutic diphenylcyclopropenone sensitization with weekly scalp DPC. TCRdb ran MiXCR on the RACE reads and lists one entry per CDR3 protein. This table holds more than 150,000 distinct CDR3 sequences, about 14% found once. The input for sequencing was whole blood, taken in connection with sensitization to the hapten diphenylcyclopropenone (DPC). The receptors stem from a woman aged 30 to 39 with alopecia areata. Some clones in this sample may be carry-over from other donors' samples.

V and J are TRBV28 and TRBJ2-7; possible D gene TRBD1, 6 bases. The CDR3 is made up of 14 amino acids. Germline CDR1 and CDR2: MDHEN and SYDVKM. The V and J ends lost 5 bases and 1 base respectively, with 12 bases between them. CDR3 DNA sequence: TGTGCCAGCAGTCCCCGGGACACGTCCTACGAGCAGTACTTC. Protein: CASSPRDTSYEQYF. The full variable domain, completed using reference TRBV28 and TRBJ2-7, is DVKVTQSSRYLVKRTGEKVFLECVQDMDHENMFWYRQDPGLGLRLIYFSYDVKMKEKGDIPEGYSVSREKKERFSLILESASTNQTSMYLCASSPRDTSYEQYFGPGTRLTVT.

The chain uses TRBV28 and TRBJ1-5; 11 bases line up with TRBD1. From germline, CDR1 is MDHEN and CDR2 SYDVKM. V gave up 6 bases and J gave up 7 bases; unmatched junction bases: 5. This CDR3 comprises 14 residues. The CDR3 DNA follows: TGTGCCAGCAGAGCCGGGACAGGGGGGCAGCCCCAGCATTTT. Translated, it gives CASRAGTGGQPQHF.

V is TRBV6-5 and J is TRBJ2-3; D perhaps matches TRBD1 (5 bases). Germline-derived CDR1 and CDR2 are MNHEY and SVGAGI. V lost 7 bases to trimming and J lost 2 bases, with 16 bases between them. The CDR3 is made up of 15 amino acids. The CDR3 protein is CASTPVGPVTDTQYF. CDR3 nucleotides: TGTGCCAGCACCCCGGTGGGGCCAGTCACAGATACGCAGTATTTT.

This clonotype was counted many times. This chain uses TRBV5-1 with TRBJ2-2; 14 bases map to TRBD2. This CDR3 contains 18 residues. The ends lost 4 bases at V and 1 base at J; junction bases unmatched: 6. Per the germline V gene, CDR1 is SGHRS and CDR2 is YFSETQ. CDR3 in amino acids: CASSLPGLAGVNTGELFF. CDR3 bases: TGCGCCAGCAGCCTCCCGGGACTAGCGGGGGTGAACACCGGGGAGCTGTTTTTT.

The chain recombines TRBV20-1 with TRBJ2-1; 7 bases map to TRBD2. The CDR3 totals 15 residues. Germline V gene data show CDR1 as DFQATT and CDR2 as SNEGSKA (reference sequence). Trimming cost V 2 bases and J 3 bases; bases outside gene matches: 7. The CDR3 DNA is TGCAGTGCTAGAAGCCAGCGGGGAGGCTACAATGAGCAGTTCTTC. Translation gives CSARSQRGGYNEQFF.